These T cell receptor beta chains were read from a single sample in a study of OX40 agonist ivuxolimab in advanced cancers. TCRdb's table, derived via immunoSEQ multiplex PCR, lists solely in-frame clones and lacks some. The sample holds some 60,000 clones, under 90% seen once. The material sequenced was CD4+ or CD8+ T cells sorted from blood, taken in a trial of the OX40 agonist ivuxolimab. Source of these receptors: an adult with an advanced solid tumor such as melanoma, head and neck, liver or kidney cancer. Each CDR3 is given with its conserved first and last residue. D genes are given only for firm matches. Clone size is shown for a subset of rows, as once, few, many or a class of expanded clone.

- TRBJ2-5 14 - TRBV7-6 CASSLGTLQETQYF TGTGCCAGCAGCTTGGGGACACTTCAAGAGACCCAGTACTTC
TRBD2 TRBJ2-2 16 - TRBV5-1 CASSFAGTRDTGELFF TGCGCCAGCAGCTTTGCCGGGACTAGAGACACCGGGGAGCTGTTTTTT
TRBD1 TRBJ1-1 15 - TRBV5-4 CASSGRQGALPEAFF TGTGCCAGCAGCGGCCGACAGGGGGCGCTACCTGAAGCTTTCTTT
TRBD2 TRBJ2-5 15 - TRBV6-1 CASSEYSGGGETQYF TGTGCCAGCAGTGAATATAGCGGGGGCGGGGAGACCCAGTACTTC
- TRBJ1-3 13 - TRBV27 CASRAYSGNTIYF TGTGCCAGCCGGGCCTACTCTGGAAACACCATATATTTT
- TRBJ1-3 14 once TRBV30 CAGSRRASGNTIYF TGTGCCGGGTCCAGGAGGGCCTCTGGAAATACCATATATTTT
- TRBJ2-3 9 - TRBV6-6 CASGDTQYF TGTGCCAGCGGAGATACGCAGTATTTT
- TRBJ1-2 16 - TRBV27 CASSLGQGAGNYGYTF TGTGCCAGCAGTTTAGGGCAGGGCGCGGGGAACTATGGCTACACCTTC
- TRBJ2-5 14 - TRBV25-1 CASSDTRFQETQYF TGTGCCAGCAGTGATACTAGGTTCCAAGAGACCCAGTACTTC
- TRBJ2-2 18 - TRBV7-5 CARSLGVSEIANTGELFF TGTGCCAGAAGCTTAGGGGTTAGCGAGATTGCTAACACCGGGGAGCTGTTTTTT
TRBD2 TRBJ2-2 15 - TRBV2 CASRLTSAGAGELFF TGTGCCAGCAGGCTGACTAGCGCAGGAGCCGGGGAGCTGTTTTTT
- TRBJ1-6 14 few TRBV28 CASSLRDPWTPLHF TGTGCCAGCAGTCTCCGGGACCCCTGGACACCCCTCCACTTT
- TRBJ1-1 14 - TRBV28 CASSQTSLHTEAFF TGTGCCAGCAGCCAGACGTCTCTCCACACTGAAGCTTTCTTT
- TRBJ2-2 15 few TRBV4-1 CASSLSRTNTGELFF TGCGCCAGCAGCCTCAGTAGGACGAACACCGGGGAGCTGTTTTTT
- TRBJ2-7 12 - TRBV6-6 CASSSSTSRQYF TGTGCCAGCAGTTCCTCAACATCTAGGCAGTACTTC
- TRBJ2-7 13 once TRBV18 CASSPVGGYEQYF TGTGCCAGCTCACCAGTGGGTGGGTACGAGCAGTACTTC
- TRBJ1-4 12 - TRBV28 CATTSAGEKLFF TGTGCCACCACCTCCGCGGGGGAAAAACTGTTTTTT
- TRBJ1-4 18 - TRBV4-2 CASSQDRGGGRGNEKLFF TGTGCCAGCAGCCAAGATAGGGGAGGCGGTAGGGGGAATGAAAAACTGTTTTTT
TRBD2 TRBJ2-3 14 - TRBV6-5 CASSYQRGGNTQYF TGTGCCAGCAGTTACCAGCGGGGGGGCAATACGCAGTATTTT
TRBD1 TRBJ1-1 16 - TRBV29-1 CSVHGQGGGRDTEAFF TGCAGCGTTCACGGACAGGGAGGGGGACGTGACACTGAAGCTTTCTTT
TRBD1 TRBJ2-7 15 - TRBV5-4 CASSATGTGDNEQYF TGTGCCAGCAGCGCGACCGGGACAGGGGATAACGAGCAGTACTTC
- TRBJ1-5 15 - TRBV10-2 CASSESPGTPTPQHF TGCGCCAGCAGTGAGTCGCCCGGGACACCGACGCCCCAGCATTTT
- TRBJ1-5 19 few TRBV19 CASRIGGVRTLSAHQPQHF TGTGCCAGTAGGATTGGGGGAGTACGCACACTCTCAGCACATCAGCCCCAGCATTTT
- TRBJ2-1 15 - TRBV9 CASSDTGAPYNEQFF TGTGCCAGCAGCGATACCGGGGCCCCGTACAATGAGCAGTTCTTC
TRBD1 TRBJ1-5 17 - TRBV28 CASSSSGGVDSNQPQHF TGTGCCAGCAGTTCCTCAGGGGGAGTCGATAGCAATCAGCCCCAGCATTTT
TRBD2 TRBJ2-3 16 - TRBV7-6 CASSSQTSGGRDTQYF TGTGCCAGCAGCTCGCAAACTAGCGGGGGTAGAGATACGCAGTATTTT
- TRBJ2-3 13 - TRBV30 CAWSVGPGGTQYF TGTGCCTGGAGTGTAGGTCCGGGCGGAACGCAGTATTTT
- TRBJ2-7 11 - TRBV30 CAWSVLYEQYF TGTGCCTGGAGTGTCCTATACGAGCAGTACTTC
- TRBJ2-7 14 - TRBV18 CASSLRTREDEQYF TGTGCCAGCTCACTCCGGACAAGAGAGGACGAGCAGTACTTC
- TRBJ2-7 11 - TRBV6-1 CASSALYEQYF TGTGCCAGCAGTGCCCTCTACGAGCAGTACTTC
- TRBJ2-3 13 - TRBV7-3 CATSRGQGDTQYF TGTGCCACCTCCAGGGGTCAAGGAGATACGCAGTATTTT
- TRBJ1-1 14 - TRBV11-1 CASSLAAHSGEAFF TGTGCCAGCAGCTTGGCGGCCCATAGTGGAGAAGCTTTCTTT
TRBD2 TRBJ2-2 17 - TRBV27 CASSSSGLAANTGELFF TGTGCCAGCAGTTCCTCGGGACTAGCGGCGAACACCGGGGAGCTGTTTTTT
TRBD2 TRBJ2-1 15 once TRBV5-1 CASSLRTSGGDEQFF TGCGCCAGCAGCCTCCGGACTAGCGGAGGGGATGAGCAGTTCTTC
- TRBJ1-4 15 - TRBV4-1 CASSRTDPTNEKLFF TGCGCCAGCAGCCGGACCGACCCAACTAATGAAAAACTGTTTTTT
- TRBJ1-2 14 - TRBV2 CASSVQNTNYGYTF TGTGCCAGCAGTGTTCAGAATACTAACTATGGCTACACCTTC
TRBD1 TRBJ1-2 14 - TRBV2 CASRGEQGLYGYTF TGTGCCAGCAGGGGGGAACAGGGGCTCTATGGCTACACCTTC
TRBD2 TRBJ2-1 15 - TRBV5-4 CASSLEGLASNEQFF TGTGCCAGCAGCTTGGAGGGACTAGCCTCCAATGAGCAGTTCTTC
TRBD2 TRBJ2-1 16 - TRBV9 CASSPRLAGGGNEQFF TGTGCCAGCAGCCCCAGACTAGCGGGAGGAGGGAATGAGCAGTTCTTC
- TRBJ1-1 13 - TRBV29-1 CSVHHGTSTEAFF TGCAGCGTTCACCACGGTACATCCACTGAAGCTTTCTTT
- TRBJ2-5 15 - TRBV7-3 CASSPTFGDGETQYF TGTGCCAGCAGCCCCACTTTTGGCGATGGGGAGACCCAGTACTTC
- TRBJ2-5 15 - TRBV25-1 CASSDPLGLQETQYF TGTGCCAGCAGTGACCCGTTGGGCCTACAAGAGACCCAGTACTTC